This T cell receptor (beta chain) stems from a study of blood T cell repertoires in COVID-19. For the study at large: Both acute and convalescent COVID-19 samples were obtained from the United States, Italy and Spain. T cells, B-cell-depleted T cells, or PBMCs provided the cDNA or gDNA that served as material.

The authors' processing: Amplification of reference gene primers provided the estimated nucleated cell counts. TCRdb's table, derived via immunoSEQ multiplex PCR, lists solely in-frame clones and lacks some. V, J and clone size are those of that table, while D and trimming were read from the DNA. The sample comprises about 150,000 clones, over 75% of which are singletons, and 5% rests with the top ten. This clone was detected only once. The TCR comes from a woman in her forties or fifties with acute or convalescent COVID-19. Sequences were obtained from peripheral blood.

The CDR3 loop reads CASSPMTGGNTGELFF. The CDR3 DNA is TGTGCCAGCTCACCAATGACAGGGGGAAACACCGGGGAGCTGTTTTTT. The V call is TRBV18, the J call TRBJ2-2, with 9 positions matching TRBD1. Germline CDR1 and CDR2: KGHSH and LQKENI. The CDR3 is 16 residues long. Trimming took 2 bases from V and 2 from J; bases not matched to a gene: 3.